The 5 T cell receptor beta chains listed next were all sequenced from one sample in a study of cytomegalovirus exposure and HLA in healthy donors. Researchers ran the PCR with 60 Vbeta and 13 Jbeta primers. Repertoires were generated with immunoSEQ multiplex PCR, while TCRdb's copy carries only in-frame clones and drops some. The repertoire holds under 250,000 clones, around three quarters seen once, with about 2.1% in the top ten. The sample comprised PBMCs. The receptors were gathered from a man aged 30 to 45 in good health and CMV-seronegative.

The chain uses TRBV5-1 and TRBJ2-7; TRBD1 aligns across 9 bases. Germline V gene sequence: CDR1 SGHRS, CDR2 YFSETQ. This CDR3 is built from 15 residues. J was trimmed by 4 bases and V by 1 base; bases with no gene match: 6. DNA of the CDR3: TGCGCCAGCAGCTTGAACAGGGACAGGGTGTACGAGCAGTACTTC. Its translation is CASSLNRDRVYEQYF.

V gene TRBV9 combines with J gene TRBJ2-2; 9 positions match TRBD2. CDR3 length: 18 residues. V was pared by 0 bases and J by 8 bases, with 14 bases of the junction left unmatched. Germline V gives CDR1 SGDLS, CDR2 YYNGEE. The CDR3 DNA reads TGTGCCAGCAGCGTAGGGTGGGCTAGCGGGATCCGGCCTGGGGAGCTGTTTTTT. Translated: CASSVGWASGIRPGELFF. Looking up the rest from reference TRBV9 and TRBJ2-2 gives the full variable domain: DSGVTQTPKHLITATGQRVTLRCSPRSGDLSVYWYQQSLDQGLQFLIQYYNGEERAKGNILERFSAQQFPDLHSELNLSSLELGDSALYFCASSVGWASGIRPGELFFGEGSRLTVL.

The rearrangement joins TRBV2 to TRBJ1-5; possible D gene TRBD1, 5 bases. Germline assignment: CDR1 SNHLY and CDR2 FYNNEI. The CDR3 has 16 amino acids. Trimming shortened V by 4 bases and J by 6 bases, and 19 bases separated the two germline ends. The CDR3 is CASSGLGGGGGQPQHF. The CDR3 bases are TGTGCCAGCAGTGGATTGGGCGGGGGTGGCGGTCAGCCCCAGCATTTT.

J is TRBJ2-3 and V is TRBV5-6; TRBD2 is a possible D gene (8 bases). CDR1 is SGHDT, CDR2 YYEEEE, per germline. The CDR3 runs 15 residues. V was trimmed by 4 bases and J by 14 bases, leaving 26 bases between them. CDR3 loop: CASSPGTAGLAAAYF. The CDR3 DNA reads as TGTGCCAGCAGCCCCGGGACAGCTGGACTAGCCGCGGCGTATTTT.

The genes are TRBV12-5 and TRBJ2-1; 9 bases are shared with TRBD1. The CDR3 spans 17 residues. With V trimmed by 6 bases and J by 3 bases, 12 bases remained unmatched. The germline V gene encodes CDR1 LGHNT and CDR2 FRNRAP. Here the CDR3 reads CASGGTGGGRGYNEQFF. In nucleotides, the CDR3 is TGTGCTAGTGGGGGAACAGGGGGCGGGAGAGGCTACAATGAGCAGTTCTTC.